This T cell receptor beta chain was retrieved from a study of T-cell memory formation after mild COVID-19. At the level of the study: Each donor largely had its own TCR clusters.

Remarks on this clonotype: Its cognate antigen is unknown. A junction boundary mismatches the germline segment, possibly from a read error.

The CDR3 sequence is 15 residues long. Germline CDR1 and CDR2: SNHLY and FYNNEI. Study observations and caveats: A second wave expanding day 15 to 37 was CD4+-biased; contracting clones were balanced.

TCRdb itself ran the 5' RACE reads through MiXCR, one entry per CDR3 protein. The data hold around 45,000 distinct CDR3 sequences, with roughly 9.8% observed a single time. Sequenced material: PBMCs or a T cell subset sorted from them (not recorded which). The sequence was obtained from an adult woman who had mild COVID-19 (a few samples of this study predate the infection). Cell type and time point are not known. The chain combines TRBV2 with TRBJ2-1; no firm D call. The CDR3 loop reads CASSELEGSYNEQLF. The CDR3, as DNA: TGTGCCAGCAGTGAACTAGAAGGGTCCTACAATGAGCAGTTATTC. The full variable domain, its missing parts supplied by reference TRBV2 and TRBJ2-1, is EPEVTQTPSHQVTQMGQEVILRCVPISNHLYFYWYRQILGQKVEFLVSFYNNEISEKSEIFDDQFSVERPDGSNFTLKIRSTKLEDSAMYFCASSELEGSYNEQLFGPGTRLTVL.